This T cell receptor beta chain is from a study of neurological immune-mediated disorders. This CDR3 spans 15 amino acids. CDR1 and CDR2 (germline): SGHRS, YFSETQ. Details on this clonotype: The antigen is unknown. One end of the junction fails to match germline, which may point to a read error.

It was by 5'RACE with 10-nucleotide random UMIs that the cDNA was made. The yield of each sequencing run was over 190 million TCR-beta sequences from 15-18 subjects. TCRdb reprocessed the 5' RACE reads with MiXCR, giving one entry per CDR3 protein. The table records tens of thousands of distinct CDR3 sequences, less than 15% of them present only once. Regarding the study as a whole: Whereas HTLV-1-associated myelopathy showed the most TCR clonal expansion, multiple sclerosis showed the least, with levels below those of healthy controls.

Sample: PBMCs. This TCR derives from a woman in her 50s with HTLV-1-associated myelopathy (HAM/TSP). The chain carries TRBV5-1 and TRBJ2-3; D is possibly TRBD2 (7 bases). CDR3 sequence (DNA): TGCGCTAGCAGCCCCCGGGGGGCCGAGACAGATACGCAGTATTTT. Protein product: CASSPRGAETDTQYF.